The TCR beta chain under discussion was sequenced for a study of blood T cell repertoires in COVID-19. Background on the study: The United States, Italy and Spain were the sources of the acute and convalescent COVID-19 samples.

Using immunoSEQ multiplex PCR, the repertoire was profiled, and TCRdb retains in-frame clones only, with some absent. Altogether some 220,000 clones are present, roughly 81% being singletons, with the ten largest covering around 4%. CDR1 MNHEY and CDR2 SVGAGI come from the germline V gene. CDR3 size: 13 residues. V dropped 6 bases and J dropped 10; count of bases not matched to a gene: 9. The genes are TRBV6-5 and TRBJ2-7; 10 nucleotides align to TRBD2. The sample taken for sequencing was peripheral blood. The clonotype was recovered from a man aged 50 or older with acute or convalescent COVID-19. The CDR3 here is CASRRLAGESQYF. The CDR3 region has the DNA TGTGCCAGCAGACGTCTAGCGGGGGAAAGTCAGTACTTC.